The 4 T cell receptor beta chains given below trace back to one sample, sequenced in a study of cytomegalovirus exposure and HLA in healthy donors (dated by TCRdb to about 2017). Library preparation used the immunoSEQ multiplex PCR assay. TCRdb limited this immuneACCESS table to in-frame rearrangements with V and J called. A share of clones is missing; checked studies link under half to unresolved V genes, and the rest is unexplained. The sample table lists 200,000 to 250,000 clones, roughly 88% of them with a count of one. Around 15% of the sample belongs to the ten largest clones. The sequencing input was PBMCs. The receptors shown here come from a woman in her 30s in good health and CMV-seropositive.

As regards this clone: A read error may produce the germline difference seen at one junction end. The gene calls are TRBV7-7 and TRBJ2-5; 10 bases agree with TRBD1. Germline values: CDR1 SSHAT, CDR2 FNYEAQ (reference sequence). This CDR3 has 15 amino acids. This CDR3 reads CASSPSRDRGETQYF. For the CDR3, the DNA is TGTGCTAGCAGCCCATCCCGGGACAGGGGAGAGACCCAGTACTTC.

V and J are TRBV27 and TRBJ1-2, with 7 positions matching TRBD1. Trimming removed 3 bases from V and 4 bases from J; junction bases left unmatched: 2. The CDR3 totals 13 residues. CDR1 is MNHEY and CDR2 is SMNVEV in the germline V gene (reference sequence). CDR3 residues: CASSFTGAYGYTF. CDR3 in DNA: TGTGCCAGCAGTTTTACAGGGGCCTATGGCTACACCTTC.

This clone was picked up a small number of times. The chain has TRBV11-3 and TRBJ1-1; D is uncertain. This CDR3 has 14 residues. The V end lost 1 base, the J end lost 2 bases, and 8 bases lay between the germline ends. The germline V gene encodes CDR1 SGHNT and CDR2 YENEEA. CDR3 residues: CASSLGGDNTEAFF. Here the CDR3 DNA reads TGTGCCAGCAGCTTAGGCGGGGATAACACTGAAGCTTTCTTT.

This clone was found once. Other DNA sequences in the same sample also yield this CDR3. The genes are TRBV13 and TRBJ2-7; D gene uncertain. The V gene lost 0 bases and the J gene lost 4 bases, with 4 bases spanning the gap. The germline V gene encodes CDR1 PRHDT and CDR2 FYEKMQ (reference sequence). The CDR3 length is 12 residues. As DNA, the CDR3 is TGTGCCAGCAGCTTAGGAGGTTACGAGCAGTACTTC. Protein sequence: CASSLGGYEQYF.